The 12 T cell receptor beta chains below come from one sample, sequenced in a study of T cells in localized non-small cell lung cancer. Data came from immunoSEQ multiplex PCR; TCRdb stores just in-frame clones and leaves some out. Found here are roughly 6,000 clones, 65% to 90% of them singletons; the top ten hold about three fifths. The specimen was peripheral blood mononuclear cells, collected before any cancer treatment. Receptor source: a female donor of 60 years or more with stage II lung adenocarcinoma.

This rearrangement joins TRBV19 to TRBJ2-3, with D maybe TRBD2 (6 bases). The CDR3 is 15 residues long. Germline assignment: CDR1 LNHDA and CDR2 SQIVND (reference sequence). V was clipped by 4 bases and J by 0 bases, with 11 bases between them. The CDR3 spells CASSSRGTSTDTQYF. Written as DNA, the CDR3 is TGTGCCAGTAGTAGTCGGGGGACTAGCACAGATACGCAGTATTTT.

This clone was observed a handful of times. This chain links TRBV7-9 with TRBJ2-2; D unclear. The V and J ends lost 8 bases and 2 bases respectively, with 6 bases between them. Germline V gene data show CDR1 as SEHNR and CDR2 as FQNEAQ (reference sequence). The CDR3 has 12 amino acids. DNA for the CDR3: TGTGCCAGCCAGGTCAACACCGGGGAGCTGTTTTTT. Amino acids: CASQVNTGELFF. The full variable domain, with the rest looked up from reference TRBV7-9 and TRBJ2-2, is DTGVSQNPRHKITKRGQNVTFRCDPISEHNRLYWYRQTLGQGPEFLTYFQNEAQLEKSRLLSDRFSAERPKGSFSTLEIQRTEQGDSAMYLCASQVNTGELFFGEGSRLTVL.

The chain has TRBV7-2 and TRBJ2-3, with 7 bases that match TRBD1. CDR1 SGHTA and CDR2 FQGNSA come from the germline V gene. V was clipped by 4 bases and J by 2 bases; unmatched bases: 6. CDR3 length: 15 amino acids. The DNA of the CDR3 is TGTGCCAGCAGCTACACAGGGGACCTCACAGATACGCAGTATTTT. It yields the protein CASSYTGDLTDTQYF.

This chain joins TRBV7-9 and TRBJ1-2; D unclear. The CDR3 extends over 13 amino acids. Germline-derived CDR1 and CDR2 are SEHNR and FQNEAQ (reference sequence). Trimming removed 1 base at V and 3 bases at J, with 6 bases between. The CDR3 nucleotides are TGTGCCAGCAGCTTAGACCTGGACTATGGCTACACCTTC. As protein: CASSLDLDYGYTF.

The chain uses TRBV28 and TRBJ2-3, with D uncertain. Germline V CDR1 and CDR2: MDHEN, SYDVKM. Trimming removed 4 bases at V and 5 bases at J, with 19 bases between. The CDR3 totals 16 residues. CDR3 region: CASSSPDGKTEDTQYF. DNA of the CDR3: TGTGCCAGCAGTTCCCCCGACGGCAAAACCGAAGATACGCAGTATTTT.

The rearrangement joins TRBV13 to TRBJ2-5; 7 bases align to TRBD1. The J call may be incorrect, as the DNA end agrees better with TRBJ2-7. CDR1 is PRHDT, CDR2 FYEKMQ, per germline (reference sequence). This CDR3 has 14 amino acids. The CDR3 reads CASSSTRQGYEQYF. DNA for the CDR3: TGTGCCAGCAGCTCGACTCGACAGGGCTACGAGCAGTACTTC.

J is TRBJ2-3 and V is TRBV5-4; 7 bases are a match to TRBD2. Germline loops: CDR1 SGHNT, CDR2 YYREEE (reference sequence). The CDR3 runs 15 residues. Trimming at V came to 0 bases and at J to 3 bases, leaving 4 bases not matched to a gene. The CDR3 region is CASSLDSGFTDTQYF. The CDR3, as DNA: TGTGCCAGCAGCTTGGATAGCGGGTTTACAGATACGCAGTATTTT.

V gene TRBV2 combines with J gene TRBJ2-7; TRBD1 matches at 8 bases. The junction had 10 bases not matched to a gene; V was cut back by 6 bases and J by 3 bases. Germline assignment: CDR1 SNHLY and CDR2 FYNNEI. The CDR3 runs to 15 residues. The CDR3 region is CASSDGTGPDYEQYF. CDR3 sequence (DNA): TGTGCCAGCAGCGACGGGACAGGTCCAGACTACGAGCAGTACTTC.

For the CDR3, the DNA is TGTGCCAGCAGCTTATCACTAGAAAACACCGGGGAGCTGTTTTTT. It is translated as CASSLSLENTGELFF. The V gene is TRBV7-3, the J gene TRBJ2-2, with D perhaps matching TRBD2 (5 bases). CDR3 length: 15 residues. Trimming took off 2 bases at V and 2 bases at J, with 9 bases between the two ends. Germline lookup yields CDR1 SGHTA and CDR2 FQGTGA. Full variable domain (missing parts from reference TRBV7-3 and TRBJ2-2): GAGVSQTPSNKVTEKGKYVELRCDPISGHTALYWYRQSLGQGPEFLIYFQGTGAADDSGLPNDRFFAVRPEGSVSTLKIQRTERGDSAVYLCASSLSLENTGELFFGEGSRLTVL.

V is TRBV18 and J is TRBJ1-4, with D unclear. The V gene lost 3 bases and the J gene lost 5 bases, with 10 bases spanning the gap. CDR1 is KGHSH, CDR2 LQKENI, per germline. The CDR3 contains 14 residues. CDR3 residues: CASSPSELNEKLFF. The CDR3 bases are TGTGCCAGCTCACCTTCAGAACTAAATGAAAAACTGTTTTTT. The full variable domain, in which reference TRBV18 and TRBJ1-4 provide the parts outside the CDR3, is NAGVMQNPRHLVRRRGQEARLRCSPMKGHSHVYWYRQLPEEGLKFMVYLQKENIIDESGMPKERFSAEFPKEGPSILRIQQVVRGDSAAYFCASSPSELNEKLFFGSGTQLSVL.

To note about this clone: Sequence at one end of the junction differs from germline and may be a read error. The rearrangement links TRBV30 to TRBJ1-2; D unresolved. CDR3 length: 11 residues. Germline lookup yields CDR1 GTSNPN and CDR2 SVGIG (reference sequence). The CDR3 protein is CAWRSKGAFLF. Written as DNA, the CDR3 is TGTGCCTGGAGGTCAAAGGGAGCATTTCTCTTC.

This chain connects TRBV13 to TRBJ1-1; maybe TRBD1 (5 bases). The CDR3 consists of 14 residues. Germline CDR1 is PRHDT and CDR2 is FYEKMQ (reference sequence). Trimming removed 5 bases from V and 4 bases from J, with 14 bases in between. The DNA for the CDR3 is TGTGCCAGCAGCCTTGGGGCCCTAGCCACTGAAGCTTTCTTT. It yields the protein CASSLGALATEAFF.